Following are 29 T cell receptor beta chains from one sample sequenced in a study of T cells in Graves' hyperthyroidism and ophthalmopathy. RNA transcripts gave rise to amplified TCR beta CDR3 regions. An initial round of RT-PCR targeting the TCR CDR3 relied on the HTBI primer set. TCRdb analysed the multiplex PCR reads with MiXCR anew, one entry per CDR3 protein. The table has 350,000 or so distinct CDR3 sequences, roughly a sixth seen once; the top ten hold 34%. Sequencing was performed on blood. These receptor sequences come from a woman under 40 with Graves' hyperthyroidism that later progressed to Graves' ophthalmopathy.

The chain couples TRBV5-6 to TRBJ1-6; D remains unclear. Trimming took 0 bases from V and 4 from J, leaving 14 bases between them. The CDR3 covers 17 residues. Germline V gene sequence: CDR1 SGHDT, CDR2 YYEEEE. CDR3 bases: TGTGCCAGCAGCTTGGAAGTCGGAGTGGGGTATAATTCACCCCTCCACTTT. This gives the protein CASSLEVGVGYNSPLHF.

This clonotype was detected many times. Compared with germline, one end of the junction differs, possibly owing to a read error. This chain links TRBV28 with TRBJ2-1; 16 positions agree with TRBD2. CDR1 and CDR2 from the germline V gene are MDHEN and SYDVKM. The CDR3 sequence is 17 residues long. CDR3 nucleotide sequence: TGTACCAGCAGTTTAACGGTCGGGACTAGCGGGAGGGATGAGCAGTTCTTC. Translation gives CTSSLTVGTSGRDEQFF.

In this sample, this clonotype turned up many times. V and J are TRBV27 and TRBJ2-1, with D perhaps given as TRBD1 or TRBD2 (5 bases each). The germline V gene encodes CDR1 MNHEY and CDR2 SMNVEV (reference sequence). The CDR3 has 14 residues. Trimming shortened V by 3 bases and J by 8 bases, and 14 bases separated the two germline ends. CDR3 DNA: TGTGCCAGCAGTTTCGAAGGTGGGGGATATGAGCAGTTCTTC. The encoded protein is CASSFEGGGYEQFF.

The J gene is TRBJ2-4, the V gene TRBV20-1; no firm D call. This CDR3 is 14 amino acids long. With 4 bases removed from V and 1 base from J, the gap between germline ends came to 11 bases. Germline V gene sequence: CDR1 DFQATT, CDR2 SNEGSKA (reference sequence). The CDR3 DNA sequence: TGCAGTGCTACGGTTTGGGATGCCAAAAACATTCAGTACTTC. It is translated as CSATVWDAKNIQYF.

This chain connects TRBV10-3 to TRBJ2-5; 9 nucleotides align to TRBD2. Germline values: CDR1 ENHRY, CDR2 SYGVKD. CDR3 length equals 16 residues. J was trimmed by 5 bases and V by 3 bases; bases with no gene match: 10. CDR3: CAISEIMTSGGETQYF. The CDR3 nucleotides read TGTGCCATCAGTGAAATTATGACTAGCGGAGGGGAGACCCAGTACTTC.

Worth noting for this clonotype: It may be a read error: a sequence one base away is much more abundant. This chain uses TRBV27 with TRBJ2-7; 7 bases map to TRBD2. The junction had 7 bases not matched to a gene; V was cut back by 3 bases and J by 2 bases. The CDR3 has 15 amino acids. From germline, CDR1 is MNHEY and CDR2 SMNVEV (reference sequence). As DNA, the CDR3 is TGTGCCAGCAGTTTGTTAGCGGGCCCCCCCTACGAGCAGTACTTC. This translates into CASSLLAGPPYEQYF.

V gene TRBV20-1 combines with J gene TRBJ2-1; 10 bases are shared with TRBD2. V was clipped by 5 bases and J by 9 bases; unmatched bases: 10. Germline CDR1 reads DFQATT; CDR2 reads SNEGSKA (reference sequence). The CDR3 consists of 14 residues. CDR3 sequence reads: CSAALAGAGGEQFF. The CDR3 DNA is TGCAGTGCTGCTCTAGCGGGAGCCGGAGGTGAGCAGTTCTTC.

The chain uses TRBV6-1 and TRBJ2-1; 10 bases align to TRBD1. Germline V gene data show CDR1 as MNHNS and CDR2 as SASEGT. Germline trimming cut 5 bases from V and 8 bases from J; bases unmatched to any gene: 12. CDR3 length equals 16 residues. The CDR3 DNA reads as TGTGCCAGCAGTCCCGGGACAGGGGCGTTCGGGGATGAGCAGTTCTTC. Its protein product is CASSPGTGAFGDEQFF.

The CDR3 is CSAKMPLQETQYF. The CDR3 DNA reads TGCAGTGCTAAGATGCCGCTTCAAGAGACCCAGTACTTC. The chain is built from TRBV20-1 and TRBJ2-5; D gene ambiguous. Germline values: CDR1 DFQATT, CDR2 SNEGSKA (reference sequence). CDR3 length: 13 residues. V was trimmed by 4 bases and J by 2 bases, leaving 11 bases between them.

Many counts were recorded for this clonotype. The J gene is TRBJ1-6, the V gene TRBV5-1; TRBD1 matches 7 bases. The J segment lost 4 bases and the V segment lost 0 bases, leaving 1 base of the junction unmatched. CDR3 length: 15 residues. Germline V CDR1 and CDR2: SGHRS, YFSETQ. The CDR3 region is CASSLGGQYNSPLHF. The CDR3 DNA follows: TGCGCCAGCAGCTTGGGGGGACAGTATAATTCACCCCTCCACTTT. The full variable domain, completed using reference TRBV5-1 and TRBJ1-6, is KAGVTQTPRYLIKTRGQQVTLSCSPISGHRSVSWYQQTPGQGLQFLFEYFSETQRNKGNFPGRFSGRQFSNSRSEMNVSTLELGDSALYLCASSLGGQYNSPLHFGNGTRLTVT.

As for this clonotype: Being one base from a much bigger clone, this may be a read error. The chain carries TRBV6-1 and TRBJ2-7, with TRBD1 matching 7 bases. The CDR3 is 14 amino acids. Looked up from germline, CDR1 is MNHNS and CDR2 is SASEGT. The DNA for the CDR3 is TGTGGCAGCAGTGTTGGGACAGAGAACTACGAGCAGTACTTC. Translating gives CGSSVGTENYEQYF.

This clonotype was counted ten times or more. The CDR3, as DNA: TGCGCCAGCAGCTTGGGAGGACAGGGAGATGGCTACACCTTC. Translating gives CASSLGGQGDGYTF. The chain links TRBV5-1 to TRBJ1-2, with 8 nucleotides matching TRBD1. CDR3 length: 14 residues. After removal of 0 bases from V and 6 bases from J, the junction contained 4 bases not matched to a gene. The germline V gene encodes CDR1 SGHRS and CDR2 YFSETQ.

The table lists this clonotype with many counts. The chain has TRBV20-1 and TRBJ2-7; TRBD2 aligns across 8 bases. The ends lost 3 bases at V and 4 bases at J; junction bases unmatched: 11. This CDR3 comprises 15 residues. Germline V CDR1 and CDR2: DFQATT, SNEGSKA (reference sequence). The CDR3 nucleotides are TGCAGTGCTAGCCCTACTAGCGGCTGGGCGTACGAGCAGTACTTC. Protein sequence: CSASPTSGWAYEQYF.

This clonotype was counted many times. The chain couples TRBV2 to TRBJ2-1, with D maybe TRBD2 (6 bases). V dropped 11 bases and J dropped 9 bases, with 23 bases sitting between them. The CDR3 has 14 amino acids. CDR1 and CDR2 from the germline V gene are SNHLY and FYNNEI. This chain's CDR3 is CAGDRDSNHGEQFF. DNA of the CDR3: TGTGCCGGTGACCGGGACTCTAACCACGGTGAGCAGTTCTTC.

The chain joins TRBV2 to TRBJ1-2, with D possibly TRBD1 on 6 matching bases. The CDR3 loop spans 15 amino acids. V shed 0 bases and J shed 0 bases, with 8 bases lying between them. Germline values: CDR1 SNHLY, CDR2 FYNNEI. DNA of the CDR3: TGTGCCAGCAGTGAAGCGAGGACAGCTAACTATGGCTACACCTTC. Its protein product is CASSEARTANYGYTF.

In this sample, this clonotype turned up many times. The V and J genes are TRBV12-3 or TRBV12-4 and TRBJ2-3; 8 nucleotides match TRBD2. The CDR3 is 19 residues long. V gave up 1 base and J gave up 2 bases; unmatched junction bases: 14. As DNA, the CDR3 is TGTGCCAGCAGTTTAGGGATAGCGGGGACTGGGCCCCACACAGATACGCAGTATTTT. Encoded protein: CASSLGIAGTGPHTDTQYF.

V and J are TRBV20-1 and TRBJ1-5; the D is unclear. The CDR3 covers 14 residues. Trimming took 3 bases from V and 0 from J, leaving 9 bases between them. The V gene's germline CDR1 is DFQATT and CDR2 SNEGSKA (reference sequence). The CDR3 sequence: CSARWGNSNQPQHF. CDR3 sequence (DNA): TGCAGTGCTAGGTGGGGAAATAGCAATCAGCCCCAGCATTTT.

V is TRBV12-3 or TRBV12-4 and J is TRBJ2-3; 13 bases match TRBD2. The CDR3 sequence is 17 residues long. J lost 0 bases, V lost 4 bases, and 4 bases had no gene match. CDR3 residues: CASSSGLAGLSTDTQYF. Written as DNA, the CDR3 is TGTGCCAGCAGTTCGGGACTAGCGGGACTTAGCACAGATACGCAGTATTTT.

This chain joins TRBV7-8 and TRBJ1-1; D is undetermined. CDR1 is SGHVS and CDR2 is FQNEAQ in the germline V gene. The CDR3 is 13 amino acids. V lost 2 bases and J 11 bases, leaving 15 bases between the germline ends. The CDR3 DNA reads as TGTGCCAGCAGCTTAAATTTAGGCGGGTCGGCTTTCTTT. Residues: CASSLNLGGSAFF.

This clonotype was observed many times. The chain has TRBV12-3 or TRBV12-4 and TRBJ2-3, with 11 nucleotides matching TRBD2. This CDR3 has 16 amino acids. Trimming removed 5 bases from V and 4 bases from J; junction bases left unmatched: 8. Here the CDR3 DNA reads TGTGCCAGCAGTCCCGTAGCGGGGGGGCGCGCAGATACGCAGTATTTT. It encodes CASSPVAGGRADTQYF.

V is TRBV5-1 and J is TRBJ2-1; 10 bases line up with TRBD2. V lost 3 bases, J lost 4 bases, and 10 bases stayed unmatched. This CDR3 is 17 amino acids long. Germline V lookup: CDR1 SGHRS, CDR2 YFSETQ. In nucleotides, the CDR3 is TGCGCCAGCAGCTCACTTCCCAAGCGGGAGGGGTACAATGAGCAGTTCTTC. Translation gives CASSSLPKREGYNEQFF.

As to this clonotype: A read error may be the cause here, since a much bigger clone is one base away. The gene calls are TRBV20-1 and TRBJ2-1; a possible D gene is TRBD2 (5 bases). The germline CDR1 and CDR2 sequences are DFQATT and SNEGSKA (reference sequence). This CDR3 has 11 residues. V gave up 8 bases and J gave up 9 bases, with 14 bases separating them. The chain's CDR3 is CSTVTSFEQFF. The CDR3, as DNA: TGCAGTACCGTAACTAGTTTTGAGCAGTTCTTC.

The rearrangement uses TRBV20-1 and TRBJ2-7; perhaps D is TRBD1 or TRBD2 (5 bases each). Germline V gene sequence: CDR1 DFQATT, CDR2 SNEGSKA (reference sequence). The CDR3 extends over 13 amino acids. Trimming left V 4 bases short and J 3 bases short, with 13 bases between. This CDR3 reads CSAKGTLRYEQYF. CDR3 coding DNA: TGCAGTGCTAAGGGGACCCTACGCTACGAGCAGTACTTC.

This clonotype was detected ten times or more. The gene calls are TRBV24-1 and TRBJ2-2; D ambiguous. The CDR3 is 14 residues long. The germline V and J ends were trimmed by 4 bases and 6 bases, with 11 bases remaining between them. Per the germline V gene, CDR1 is KGHDR and CDR2 is SFDVKD. CDR3 in DNA: TGTGCCACCAGTGAAACCCCATTCGCCGGGGAGCTGTTTTTT. This sequence encodes CATSETPFAGELFF.

The rearrangement links TRBV7-9 to TRBJ1-1; possible D gene TRBD1, 6 bases. The V gene's germline CDR1 is SEHNR and CDR2 FQNEAQ (reference sequence). The V end lost 1 base, the J end lost 0 bases, and 15 bases lay between the germline ends. The CDR3 length is 17 residues. CDR3 nucleotide sequence: TGTGCCAGCAGCTTAGAACTTTGGGGGCAGATGAACACTGAAGCTTTCTTT. It codes for CASSLELWGQMNTEAFF.

V gene TRBV5-4 combines with J gene TRBJ2-3, with 10 bases matching TRBD2. V lost 2 bases, J lost 1 base, and 13 bases stayed unmatched. CDR3 length: 19 residues. Looked up from germline, CDR1 is SGHNT and CDR2 is YYREEE (reference sequence). The chain's CDR3 is CASSFQAGGMGIRTDTQYF. DNA of the CDR3: TGTGCCAGCAGCTTTCAAGCGGGGGGGATGGGGATTCGCACAGATACGCAGTATTTT.

This clonotype showed up many times. This chain links TRBV12-3 or TRBV12-4 with TRBJ2-5; possibly TRBD2 for D (5 bases). This CDR3 contains 14 residues. Trimming left V 3 bases short and J 5 bases short, with 13 bases between. The DNA for the CDR3 is TGTGCCAGCAGTTTGAGGGCGGCCCACGAGACCCAGTACTTC. It codes for CASSLRAAHETQYF.

This clonotype was seen a single time. The chain has TRBV27 and TRBJ2-1, with 9 positions matching TRBD1. There are 18 residues in the CDR3. The germline V gene has CDR1 MNHEY and CDR2 SMNVEV (reference sequence). The ends lost 6 bases at V and 0 bases at J; junction bases unmatched: 12. CDR3 in amino acids: CASSVAPPGQGSYNEQFF. The CDR3 nucleotides read TGTGCCAGCAGCGTGGCTCCTCCGGGACAGGGCTCCTACAATGAGCAGTTCTTC.

In its sample, this clonotype was seen a few times. J is TRBJ1-1 and V is TRBV6-4; D gene unclear. V was trimmed by 7 bases and J by 0 bases, leaving 12 bases between them. This CDR3 has 14 amino acids. CDR1 MRHNA and CDR2 SNTAGT come from the germline V gene. CDR3 nucleotides: TGTGCCAGCAAGAGCACGCCCATGAACACTGAAGCTTTCTTT. It translates to CASKSTPMNTEAFF.